This T cell receptor beta chain was recorded in a study of brain T cells in children with intractable seizures. Time point given: blood from clinic visit 5 months post-surgery; TSC patient then seizure free. V was trimmed by 2 bases and J by 8 bases, leaving 9 bases between them. This CDR3 is built from 13 residues. Per germline, CDR1 SGHVS and CDR2 FNYEAQ. Profiling relied on immunoSEQ multiplex PCR, and the TCRdb table lists in-frame clones only, not all of them. The sample carries about 340,000 clones, 93% recorded once. The receptor comes from a boy under three years old with tuberous sclerosis and intractable seizures. The source was peripheral blood, collected approximately 5 months after surgery. The chain recombines TRBV7-6 with TRBJ1-4; possible D gene TRBD1, 5 bases. CDR3 amino acids: CASSLFWGEKLFF. The CDR3 nucleotides read TGTGCCAGCAGCTTATTTTGGGGCGAAAAACTGTTTTTT.